This T cell receptor beta chain stems from a study of OX40 agonist ivuxolimab in advanced cancers. Study background: In this trial design, patients received ivuxolimab intravenously at 0.01 to 10 mg/kg every 2 weeks.

V lost 5 bases and J lost 3; bases outside the gene matches: 14. CDR3 size: 17 residues. Germline-derived CDR1 and CDR2 are SEHNR and FQNEAQ (reference sequence). Clones were sequenced by immunoSEQ multiplex PCR, and TCRdb holds only the in-frame ones, with some missing. The sample includes 55,000 to 80,000 clones, around 84% of them seen just once. The chain employs TRBV7-9 and TRBJ1-2; TRBD1 agrees at 8 bases. The clonotype comes from an adult with an advanced solid tumor such as melanoma, head and neck, liver or kidney cancer. The sample in question was CD4+ or CD8+ T cells sorted from blood, obtained in a trial of the OX40 agonist ivuxolimab. Written as DNA, the CDR3 is TGTGCCAGCAGCCACACGCGACAGGGGCCGTCATACTATGGCTACACCTTC. It specifies CASSHTRQGPSYYGYTF.